There are many counts of the clone carrying this TCR beta chain. The antigen remains unidentified. This sample was taken from a study of T cells in Graves' hyperthyroidism and ophthalmopathy. Whole-study findings and limits: Peripheral blood also featured most of the thyroid clonotypes expanded above 0.001.

Graves' hyperthyroidism is called stable when ophthalmopathy does not progress within 18 months. RNA transcripts provided the source from which TCR beta CDR3 regions were amplified. HTBI primers drove first-round RT-PCR of the TCR CDR3. One entry per CDR3 protein, called by TCRdb with MiXCR from the multiplex PCR reads. The sample lists approximately 560,000 distinct CDR3 sequences, approximately 15% seen once, with 6.5% to 8% in the top ten. The V end was cut by 4 bases, the J end by 4 bases, with 7 bases between. CDR3 length equals 12 residues. Per germline, CDR1 LGHDT and CDR2 YNNKEL (reference sequence).

The chain couples TRBV3-1 to TRBJ1-2, with D uncertain. The sequenced sample was blood. The receptor comes from a woman under 40 with Graves' hyperthyroidism. CDR3 amino acids: CASSPGSYGYTF. CDR3 bases: TGTGCCAGCAGCCCCGGTTCCTATGGCTACACCTTC. The variable domain in full, completed from reference TRBV3-1 and TRBJ1-2, reads DTAVSQTPKYLVTQMGNDKSIKCEQNLGHDTMYWYKQDSKKFLKIMFSYNNKELIINETVPNRFSPKSPDKAHLNLHINSLELGDSAVYFCASSPGSYGYTFGSGTRLTVV.